The TCR beta chain described here comes from a study of cytomegalovirus exposure and HLA in healthy donors. The PCR made use of 60 Vbeta and 13 Jbeta primers. The method was immunoSEQ multiplex PCR; TCRdb's version includes in-frame clones alone and lacks a portion of them. The sample contains hundreds of thousands of clones, 82% of which appear only once. The length of the CDR3 is 11 residues. V shed 2 bases and J shed 9 bases, with 10 bases lying between them. Germline CDR1 reads DFQATT; CDR2 reads SNEGSKA (reference sequence). Study results and caveats: TCR beta sequences numbering over 15,000 were associated with HLA alleles at 0.05 false discovery rate in a later analysis. Several V segments, TRBV6-2 and TRBV6-3 among them, could not be told apart and were dropped. The productive fraction for most TCR beta V segments was about 87% or about 30% in an earlier analysis. Later genetic work tied a missense DCLRE1C variant to beta-chain V and J trimming.

About this clone itself: The antigen remains unidentified.

Specimen: PBMCs. This rearrangement joins TRBV20-1 to TRBJ2-5; D is perhaps TRBD2 (5 bases). The source of this sequence is a man aged 40-50 years in good health and CMV-seropositive. CDR3 protein: CSARIRAAQYF. CDR3 nucleotide sequence: TGCAGTGCTAGAATTCGAGCGGCCCAGTACTTC.